This paragraph reports one T cell receptor (beta chain). This clonotype was seen only a few times. Its antigen is not yet known. The sample holds no much larger clone one base away, and base qualities are not on file. The data were taken from a study of CD8 T cells in ankylosing spondylitis (TCRdb year 2017). General notes on the study: T cell receptor beta repertoires were profiled in healthy donors and ankylosing spondylitis patients so that disease-linked TCR variants could be found. In total, the full study cohort was made up of 85 to 140 healthy donors and about two dozen ankylosing spondylitis patients. Peripheral blood was sampled, and synovial fluid was also collected from ankylosing spondylitis patients.

CDR1 and CDR2 were assigned from the germline V gene as KGHDR and SFDVKD. The CDR3 spans 15 residues, from the cysteine through the phenylalanine. Just CDR3 DNA is preserved here, 45 bases in frame from base 1. V and J are trimmed by 4 bases and 6 bases, and the gene matches miss 9 bases of the junction. Instrument on record: Illumina HiSeq 2500. Quantitative 5'-RACE with molecular barcodes was the method used to prepare the TCR beta libraries. Concerning the study's data processing: A new computational method based on a probabilistic model of VDJ rearrangement was used to identify disease-linked TCR variants. The public reads were reanalyzed by TCRdb: fastp trimming at Q25, MiXCR alignment, in-frame beta chains only. Each entry merges the rows of one CDR3 protein and shows their most common DNA and genes. What appears here as the V and J calls and clone size reflects TCRdb's work, not the paper's. This sample holds hundreds of thousands of distinct CDR3 sequences; 20% to 25% were observed only once. Jointly, the top ten make up 3.5% of the sample.

Summary of the overall study and its limitations: According to the report, matched synovial fluid samples from ankylosing spondylitis patients were significantly enriched for the disease-linked clones. Some motif variants were previously reported in synovial fluid and blood of reactive arthritis patients, suggesting common disease-initiation mechanisms. A TCR beta motif made up of seven or eight highly homologous amino acid variants appeared to be characteristic of blood from ankylosing spondylitis patients. The disease-linked clones had a CD8+ phenotype and were found at relatively low frequencies in peripheral blood.

This clonotype originated in a female donor with ankylosing spondylitis or in good health (not recorded which). The sample was blood, either unsorted or a sorted T cell fraction (not recorded which). In this chain, TRBV24-1 is recombined with TRBJ2-3; 7 of the junction bases match TRBD1. The nucleotides are TGTGCCACCAGTGACCGCCGGGACAGCCTGGATACGCAGTATTTT. This yields the protein CATSDRRDSLDTQYF.